The clone carrying this T cell receptor (beta chain) was seen repeatedly, ten times or more. Its antigen is as yet unknown. The data belong to a study of T cells in Graves' hyperthyroidism and ophthalmopathy. General study findings and limits: Ophthalmopathy got predicted by the model a median approximately 6.4 months before its onset. Most clonotypes that expanded in the thyroid above 0.001 also showed up in blood.

The CDR3 length is 15 residues. CDR1 LNHDA and CDR2 SQIVND come from the germline V gene (reference sequence). V was trimmed by 7 bases and J by 3 bases, leaving 18 bases between them. Patients with ophthalmopathy all had a Clinical Activity Score of at least 3, a NOSPECS grade of at least 4 and duration under 3 months. Researchers amplified the TCR beta CDR3 regions from RNA transcripts. A set of HTBI primers served as the primers for a first-round RT-PCR of the TCR CDR3. One entry per CDR3 protein, called by TCRdb with MiXCR from the multiplex PCR reads. The table lists roughly 380,000 distinct CDR3 sequences, around 18% of them singletons, with less than 20% in the top ten.

Sequencing used blood. The sequence was collected from a woman aged 40 to 55 with Graves' ophthalmopathy. The J gene is TRBJ1-1, the V gene TRBV19, with D unresolved. The CDR3 DNA is TGTGCCAGTACCTCCGGGAAGGATTTTGACACTGAAGCTTTCTTT. Amino acids: CASTSGKDFDTEAFF.